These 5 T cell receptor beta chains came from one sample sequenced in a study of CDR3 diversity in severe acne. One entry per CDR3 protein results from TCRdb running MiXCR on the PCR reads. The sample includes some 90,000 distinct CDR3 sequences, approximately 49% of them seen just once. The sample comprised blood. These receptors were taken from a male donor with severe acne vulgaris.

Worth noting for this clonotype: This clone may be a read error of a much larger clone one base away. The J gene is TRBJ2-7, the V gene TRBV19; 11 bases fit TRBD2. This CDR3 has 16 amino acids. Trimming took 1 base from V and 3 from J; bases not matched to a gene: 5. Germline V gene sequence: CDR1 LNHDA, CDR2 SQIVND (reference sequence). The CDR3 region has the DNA TGTGCCAGTAGTATAGGAGCGGGACTAGCGGACTACGAGCAGTACTTC. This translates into CASSIGAGLADYEQYF.

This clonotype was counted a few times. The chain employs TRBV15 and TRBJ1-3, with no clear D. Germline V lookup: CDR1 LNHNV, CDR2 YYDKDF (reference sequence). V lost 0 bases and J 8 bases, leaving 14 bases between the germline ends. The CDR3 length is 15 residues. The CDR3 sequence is CATSRDRRGSHTIYF. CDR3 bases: TGTGCCACCAGCAGAGATCGCCGCGGCAGCCACACCATATATTTT.

In DNA, the CDR3 is TGTGCCATCAGTGATGGGACTCCATACGAGCAGTACTTC. Translation: CAISDGTPYEQYF. This rearrangement joins TRBV10-3 to TRBJ2-7, with D possibly TRBD2 on 6 matching bases. The CDR3 consists of 13 residues. V lost 3 bases and J 4 bases, leaving 10 bases between the germline ends. Germline V lookup: CDR1 ENHRY, CDR2 SYGVKD.

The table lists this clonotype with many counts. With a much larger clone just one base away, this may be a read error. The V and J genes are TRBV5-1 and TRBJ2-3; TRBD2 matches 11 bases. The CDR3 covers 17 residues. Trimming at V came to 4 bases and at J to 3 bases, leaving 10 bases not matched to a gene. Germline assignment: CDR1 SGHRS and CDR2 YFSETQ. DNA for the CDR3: TGCGCCAGCAGCAGACCCCCACTAGCGGGAGCGACAGATACGCAGTATTTT. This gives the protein CASSRPPLAGATDTQYF.

The CDR3 region is CSVVDSGANVLTF. The CDR3 DNA reads as TGCAGCGTTGTAGACTCTGGGGCCAACGTCCTGACTTTC. The chain joins TRBV29-1 to TRBJ2-6; D is ambiguous. V dropped 4 bases and J dropped 0 bases, with 4 bases sitting between them. The CDR3 is 13 amino acids. In germline, CDR1 is SQVTM, CDR2 ANQGSEA.